Listed below are T cell receptor beta chains from one sample, sequenced in a study of blood T cell repertoires in COVID-19. Produced via immunoSEQ multiplex PCR; TCRdb's table is partial and in-frame only. The sample consists of roughly 150,000 clones, about 85% of them appearing once. Sequenced: peripheral blood. Source of these receptors: a woman aged 50 to 60 with COVID-19, enrolled during active disease. The CDR3 runs from the conserved cysteine through the conserved F or W. Fields, in order: D gene, V gene, J gene, clone size, CDR3 protein, CDR3 DNA. D genes are given only for firm matches. Clone sizes are given selectively: once, few, many, or a class where the clone is expanded.

>TRBD2|TRBV13|TRBJ2-7|.
CASSLWASGGETYEQYF
TGTGCCAGCAGCTTATGGGCTAGCGGGGGGGAAACCTACGAGCAGTACTTC
>.|TRBV18|TRBJ1-5|.
CASSPQESNQPQHF
TGTGCCAGCTCACCACAGGAGAGCAATCAGCCCCAGCATTTT
>.|TRBV3-1/TRBV3-2|TRBJ1-4|.
CASSLSTNEKLFF
TGTGCCAGCAGCCTCTCAACTAATGAAAAACTGTTTTTT
>.|TRBV6-5|TRBJ1-1|.
CASSYGQNTEAFF
TGTGCCAGCAGTTACGGACAAAACACTGAAGCTTTCTTT
>.|TRBV29-1|TRBJ1-2|.
CSVEDRGGNYGYTF
TGCAGCGTTGAAGATCGGGGGGGAAACTATGGCTACACCTTC
>.|TRBV5-6|TRBJ2-7|.
CASSQQGPYEQYF
TGTGCCAGCAGCCAACAGGGACCCTACGAGCAGTACTTC
>TRBD1|TRBV3-1/TRBV3-2|TRBJ1-6|.
CASSRGTGTNSPLHF
TGTGCCAGCAGCCGAGGGACAGGGACTAATTCACCCCTCCACTTT
>.|TRBV12-5|TRBJ1-1|.
CASGWPGAPNTEAFF
TGTGCTAGTGGTTGGCCGGGAGCTCCGAACACTGAAGCTTTCTTT
>.|TRBV6-2/TRBV6-3|TRBJ2-2|.
CASSPRLVRNTGELFF
TGTGCCAGCAGTCCGCGACTAGTACGGAACACCGGGGAGCTGTTTTTT
>.|TRBV27|TRBJ1-2|.
CASSFRQGYGYTF
TGTGCCAGCAGTTTCCGGCAGGGATATGGCTACACCTTC
>TRBD2|TRBV4-1|TRBJ2-5|.
CASSQDLIALAGPAQYF
TGCGCCAGCAGCCAAGATCTAATCGCGCTAGCGGGCCCGGCCCAGTACTTC
>.|TRBV10-3|TRBJ2-3|few
CAISESGPDTQYF
TGTGCCATCAGTGAGTCGGGGCCAGATACGCAGTATTTT
>.|TRBV10-3|TRBJ2-1|.
CAIRSDLDNEQFF
TGTGCCATCAGGTCGGACTTAGACAATGAGCAGTTCTTC
>.|TRBV5-1|TRBJ1-2|.
CASSWGGYTNGYTF
TGCGCCAGCAGCTGGGGGGGCTACACAAATGGCTACACCTTC
>.|TRBV9|TRBJ2-2|.
CASSPFGGPNTGELFF
TGTGCCAGCAGCCCCTTCGGGGGGCCGAACACCGGGGAGCTGTTTTTT
>.|TRBV30|TRBJ1-1|.
CAWDRLNTEAFF
TGTGCCTGGGACAGGCTTAACACTGAAGCTTTCTTT
>TRBD1|TRBV5-6|TRBJ1-5|once
CASSLRGQGVRQPQHF
TGTGCCAGCAGCTTGAGAGGACAGGGGGTCCGGCAGCCCCAGCATTTT
>.|TRBV7-2|TRBJ1-5|.
CASSFGGYNQPQHF
TGTGCCAGCAGCTTCGGGGGATACAATCAGCCCCAGCATTTT
>TRBD1|TRBV11-1|TRBJ2-7|once
CASSFDRGSYEQYF
TGTGCCAGCAGCTTCGACAGGGGCTCCTACGAGCAGTACTTC
>.|TRBV19|TRBJ1-1|.
CASSHTGVDTEAFF
TGTGCCAGTAGTCATACGGGAGTGGACACTGAAGCTTTCTTT
>.|TRBV7-3|TRBJ2-5|once
CASSLIPGYQETQYF
TGTGCCAGCAGCTTAATTCCAGGGTACCAAGAGACCCAGTACTTC
>TRBD1|TRBV3-1/TRBV3-2|TRBJ2-1|.
CASSQGTGTEQFF
TGTGCCAGCAGCCAAGGGACAGGGACTGAGCAGTTCTTC
>.|TRBV6-6|TRBJ2-1|.
CASSYLDTVYNEQFF
TGTGCCAGCAGTTACTTGGACACCGTTTACAATGAGCAGTTCTTC
>.|TRBV4-2|TRBJ2-5|many
CASSSQGWETQYF
TGTGCCAGCAGCTCTCAGGGGTGGGAGACCCAGTACTTC
>TRBD2|TRBV5-6|TRBJ2-3|.
CASSFLAGDITDTQYF
TGTGCCAGCAGCTTTCTAGCGGGGGACATCACAGATACGCAGTATTTT
>TRBD1|TRBV2|TRBJ1-2|.
CASSQTGGDGYTF
TGTGCCAGCAGTCAGACAGGGGGCGATGGCTACACCTTC
>.|TRBV4-1|TRBJ2-3|.
CASSFSGTPFKDTQYF
TGCGCCAGCAGCTTTTCCGGGACACCCTTCAAAGATACGCAGTATTTT
>TRBD2|TRBV19|TRBJ2-1|.
CASSPLTSGGPLGSYNEQFF
TGTGCCAGTAGTCCCCTGACTAGCGGGGGGCCTCTGGGGTCCTACAATGAGCAGTTCTTC
>.|TRBV28|TRBJ1-6|.
CASSLVAGISPLHF
TGTGCCAGCAGTTTAGTGGCAGGGATTTCACCCCTCCACTTT
>.|TRBV19|TRBJ1-1|.
CASSTQSVNTEAFF
TGTGCCAGTAGTACACAATCAGTGAACACTGAAGCTTTCTTT
>TRBD2|TRBV7-2|TRBJ2-3|.
CASSPVAGASTDTQYF
TGTGCCAGCAGCCCTGTAGCGGGGGCCAGCACAGATACGCAGTATTTT
>TRBD2|TRBV29-1|TRBJ2-7|.
CSVEGLGRRYEQYF
TGCAGCGTCGAGGGACTAGGACGGCGCTACGAGCAGTACTTC
>TRBD2|TRBV18|TRBJ2-1|.
CASSPSTSLAGRHNEQFF
TGTGCCAGCTCACCGTCCACATCACTAGCGGGGCGGCACAATGAGCAGTTCTTC
>TRBD2|TRBV11-2|TRBJ2-3|.
CASSSDGGLAADTQYF
TGTGCCAGCAGCTCCGACGGGGGACTAGCGGCTGATACGCAGTATTTT
>.|TRBV6-5|TRBJ2-7|.
CASSLSIGAYEQYF
TGTGCCAGCAGCCTCTCTATCGGGGCCTACGAGCAGTACTTC
>.|TRBV19|TRBJ1-5|.
CASSIGGGLQPQHF
TGTGCCAGTAGTATAGGAGGGGGTCTTCAGCCCCAGCATTTT
>TRBD1|TRBV4-3|TRBJ1-2|.
CASSQAWTGANYGYTF
TGCGCCAGCAGCCAAGCATGGACAGGAGCAAACTATGGCTACACCTTC
>TRBD2|TRBV5-8|TRBJ2-5|.
CASSSAGGGRETQYF
TGTGCCAGCAGTTCCGCGGGGGGGGGTCGAGAGACCCAGTACTTC
>.|TRBV3-1/TRBV3-2|TRBJ2-3|once
CASSPGSTDTQYF
TGTGCCAGCAGCCCGGGAAGCACAGATACGCAGTATTTT
>.|TRBV19|TRBJ2-2|.
CASSRLGGELFF
TGTGCCAGTAGTAGGCTAGGCGGGGAGCTGTTTTTT
>.|TRBV6-2/TRBV6-3|TRBJ2-5|once
CASSKHRSGQETQYF
TGTGCCAGCAGTAAACATAGGTCAGGACAAGAGACCCAGTACTTC
>TRBD1|TRBV18|TRBJ2-7|.
CASFYDRASYEQYF
TGTGCCAGCTTCTACGACAGGGCCTCCTACGAGCAGTACTTC
>.|TRBV7-2|TRBJ1-5|.
CASSATGYSNQPQHF
TGTGCCAGCAGCGCAACAGGGTATAGCAATCAGCCCCAGCATTTT
>TRBD2|TRBV11-2|TRBJ2-5|.
CASSPSGEETQYF
TGTGCCAGCAGCCCAAGCGGGGAAGAGACCCAGTACTTC
>.|TRBV27|TRBJ1-6|.
CASLGQPNSPLHF
TGTGCCAGCCTAGGACAGCCAAATTCACCCCTCCACTTT
>TRBD1|TRBV3-1/TRBV3-2|TRBJ2-1|.
CASSLGQGRNEQFF
TGTGCCAGCAGCCTTGGACAGGGGAGGAATGAGCAGTTCTTC